This TCR beta chain was captured by sequencing in a study of blood T cell repertoires in COVID-19. This CDR3 has 15 residues. The junction had 11 bases not matched to a gene; V was cut back by 0 bases and J by 10 bases. Germline V gene lookup returns CDR1 SGHTA and CDR2 FQGNSA. In the source study's methods: For nucleated cells, counts were estimated from reference gene primer amplification. Generated by immunoSEQ multiplex PCR, the TCRdb table keeps only in-frame clones and is missing some. The V and J calls and the clone size are those of that table, but D and trimming were determined from the DNA. The data show a few hundred thousand clones, 70% to 90% seen once.

J is TRBJ1-1 and V is TRBV7-2; TRBD1 matches 7 bases. The specimen was peripheral blood. The sequence was collected from a woman aged 50 to 60 who had recovered from COVID-19. The CDR3 DNA reads TGTGCCAGCAGCTTAGCCCCCCCGGGACAGTCACTAGCTTTCTTT. It codes for CASSLAPPGQSLAFF.